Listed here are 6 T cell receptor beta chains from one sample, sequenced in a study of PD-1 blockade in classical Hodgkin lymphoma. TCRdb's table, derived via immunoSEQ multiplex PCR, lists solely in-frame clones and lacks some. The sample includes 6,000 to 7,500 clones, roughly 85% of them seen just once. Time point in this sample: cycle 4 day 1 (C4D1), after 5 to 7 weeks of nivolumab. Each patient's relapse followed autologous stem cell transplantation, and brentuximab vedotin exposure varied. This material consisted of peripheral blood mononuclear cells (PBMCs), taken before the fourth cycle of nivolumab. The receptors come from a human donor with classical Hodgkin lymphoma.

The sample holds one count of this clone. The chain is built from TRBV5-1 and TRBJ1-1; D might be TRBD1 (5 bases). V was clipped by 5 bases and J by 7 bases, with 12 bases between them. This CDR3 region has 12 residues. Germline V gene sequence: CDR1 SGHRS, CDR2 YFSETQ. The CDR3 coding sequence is TGCGCCAGCAGTACCACAGGTGGTGAAGCTTTCTTT. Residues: CASSTTGGEAFF.

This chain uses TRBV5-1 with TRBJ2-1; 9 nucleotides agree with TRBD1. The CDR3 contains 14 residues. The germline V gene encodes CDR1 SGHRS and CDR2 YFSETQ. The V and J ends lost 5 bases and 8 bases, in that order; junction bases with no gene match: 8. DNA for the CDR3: TGCGCCAGCAGAACGGGACAGGGCGGCGATGAGCAGTTCTTC. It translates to CASRTGQGGDEQFF.

CDR3 loop: CSAAFGPQYF. In nucleotides, the CDR3 is TGCAGTGCTGCCTTTGGCCCGCAGTATTTT. The chain joins TRBV20-1 to TRBJ2-3; D unclear. Germline CDR1 is DFQATT and CDR2 is SNEGSKA (reference sequence). The CDR3 loop spans 10 amino acids. V was shortened by 5 bases and J by 10 bases, with 10 bases between the two germline ends.

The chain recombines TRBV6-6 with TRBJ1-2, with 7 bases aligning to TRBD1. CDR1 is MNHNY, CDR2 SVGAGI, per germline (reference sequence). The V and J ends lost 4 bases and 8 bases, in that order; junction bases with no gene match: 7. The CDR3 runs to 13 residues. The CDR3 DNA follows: TGTGCCAGCAGTTTAGACAGGGCAAGAGGCTACACCTTC. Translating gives CASSLDRARGYTF.

DNA of the CDR3: TGTGCCAGCAGTGAGGCCGGAAGGACCGGGGAGCTGTTTTTT. It yields the protein CASSEAGRTGELFF. The chain couples TRBV25-1 to TRBJ2-2, with unresolved D. CDR3 size: 14 residues. Germline V gene data show CDR1 as MGHDK and CDR2 as SYGVNS. The V end was cut by 3 bases, the J end by 5 bases, with 10 bases between.

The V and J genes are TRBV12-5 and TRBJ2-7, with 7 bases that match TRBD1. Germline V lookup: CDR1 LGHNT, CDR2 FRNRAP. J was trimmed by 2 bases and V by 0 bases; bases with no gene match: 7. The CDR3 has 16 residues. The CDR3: CASGLVQGGTTYEQYF. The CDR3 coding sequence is TGTGCTAGTGGTTTGGTACAAGGGGGCACTACCTACGAGCAGTACTTC.